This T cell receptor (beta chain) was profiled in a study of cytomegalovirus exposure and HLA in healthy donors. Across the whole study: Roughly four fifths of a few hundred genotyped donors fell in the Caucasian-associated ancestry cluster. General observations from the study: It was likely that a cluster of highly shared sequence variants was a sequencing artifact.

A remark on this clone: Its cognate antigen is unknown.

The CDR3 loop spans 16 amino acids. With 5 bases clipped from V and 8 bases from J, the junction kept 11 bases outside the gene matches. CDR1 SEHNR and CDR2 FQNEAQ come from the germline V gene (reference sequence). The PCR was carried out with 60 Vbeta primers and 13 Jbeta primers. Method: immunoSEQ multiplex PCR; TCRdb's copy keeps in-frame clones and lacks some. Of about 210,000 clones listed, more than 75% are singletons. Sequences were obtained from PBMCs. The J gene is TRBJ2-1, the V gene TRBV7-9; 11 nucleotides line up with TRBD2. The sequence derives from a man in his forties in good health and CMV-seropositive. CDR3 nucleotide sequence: TGTGCCAGCAGCCCCTCTAGCGGGAGGAGAGGTGATGAGCAGTTCTTC. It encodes CASSPSSGRRGDEQFF.